This entry describes one T cell receptor beta chain. A single record per CDR3 protein comes from TCRdb applying MiXCR to the RT-PCR reads. The profile shows more than 550,000 distinct CDR3 sequences, 12% to 15% of them singletons. CDR1 ENHRY and CDR2 SYGVKD come from the germline V gene. V was clipped by 7 bases and J by 0 bases; unmatched bases: 2. This CDR3 is built from 13 residues. The sample was memory CD4+ T cells from blood. V is TRBV10-3 and J is TRBJ1-1; 7 nucleotides align to TRBD1. The receptor was derived from a female donor in good health, serving as a healthy control. CDR3 DNA sequence: TGTGCCATCACGGGACAGTTGAACACTGAAGCTTTCTTT. Amino acids: CAITGQLNTEAFF.